A single sample gave rise to the 9 T cell receptor beta chains below, sequenced in a study of T cells in Graves' hyperthyroidism and ophthalmopathy. The source material, RNA transcripts, was used to amplify TCR beta CDR3 regions. In the first-round RT-PCR of the TCR CDR3, the HTBI primer set was used. MiXCR was run by TCRdb on the multiplex PCR reads, yielding one entry per CDR3 protein. Among around 540,000 distinct CDR3 sequences listed, 46% were seen once. The sequenced material came from peripheral blood or thyroid tissue (not recorded which). These receptors all stem from a young woman with Graves' hyperthyroidism.

The chain employs TRBV29-1 and TRBJ2-7; 8 bases are a match to TRBD1. Germline values: CDR1 SQVTM, CDR2 ANQGSEA. The trim removed 7 bases at V and 3 bases at J, leaving 14 bases unmatched. This CDR3 is built from 15 residues. In nucleotides, the CDR3 is TGCAGCGCCTCCCCCGGGACAGGATCCTTCTACGAGCAGTACTTC. Translation gives CSASPGTGSFYEQYF.

In its sample, this clonotype was seen many times. The CDR3 loop reads CSVETEGQETQYF. The CDR3 DNA reads as TGCAGCGTTGAAACAGAGGGACAAGAGACCCAGTACTTC. The chain joins TRBV29-1 to TRBJ2-5; tentatively, D is TRBD2 (5 bases). The CDR3 runs to 13 residues. In germline, CDR1 is SQVTM, CDR2 ANQGSEA. V lost 2 bases, J lost 2 bases, and 9 bases lay in between.

The sample holds a few counts of this clonotype. This sequence joins TRBV7-2 and TRBJ2-5; D remains ambiguous. V was trimmed by 5 bases and J by 6 bases, leaving 13 bases between them. The germline V gene has CDR1 SGHTA and CDR2 FQGNSA. The CDR3 is made up of 13 amino acids. This chain's CDR3 is CASSQVVGKTQYF. The CDR3 DNA is TGTGCCAGCAGCCAAGTTGTTGGGAAGACCCAGTACTTC.

This clonotype was found many times. The chain uses TRBV7-8 and TRBJ1-2, with TRBD1 identical over 8 bases. The V and J ends lost 4 bases and 7 bases, in that order; junction bases with no gene match: 5. In germline, CDR1 is SGHVS, CDR2 FQNEAQ. The CDR3 consists of 13 residues. Written as DNA, the CDR3 is TGTGCCAGCAGCTCGCGGACAGGGATTGGCTACACCTTC. This encodes CASSSRTGIGYTF.

Comments on this clonotype: Compared with germline, one end of the junction differs, possibly owing to a read error. The chain couples TRBV7-2 to TRBJ1-4, with D possibly being TRBD1 (6 bases). From germline, CDR1 is SGHTA and CDR2 FQGNSA. The CDR3 runs to 14 residues. The CDR3, as DNA: TGCGCCAGCAGCATACGGGACACCTATGAAAAACTGTTTTTT. It translates to CASSIRDTYEKLFF.

CDR3 bases: TGTGCCAGCAGCTTAGGCTGGGGGGACACCGGGGAGCTGTTTTTT. As protein: CASSLGWGDTGELFF. This sequence joins TRBV7-9 and TRBJ2-2; TRBD2 might be the D (6 bases). Trimming stripped 1 base from V and 3 bases from J, with 9 bases between. The germline gives CDR1 SEHNR, CDR2 FQNEAQ (reference sequence). The CDR3 totals 15 residues. The variable domain in full, with the rest retrieved from reference TRBV7-9 and TRBJ2-2, is DTGVSQNPRHKITKRGQNVTFRCDPISEHNRLYWYRQTLGQGPEFLTYFQNEAQLEKSRLLSDRFSAERPKGSFSTLEIQRTEQGDSAMYLCASSLGWGDTGELFFGEGSRLTVL.

The J gene is TRBJ1-2, the V gene TRBV15; D remains ambiguous. Trimming stripped 3 bases from V and 3 bases from J, with 14 bases between. This CDR3 spans 15 amino acids. Germline V gene sequence: CDR1 LNHNV, CDR2 YYDKDF (reference sequence). The CDR3 sequence is CATSSPPWTDYGYTF. As DNA, the CDR3 is TGTGCCACCAGCAGCCCCCCGTGGACCGACTATGGCTACACCTTC.

The chain couples TRBV6-5 to TRBJ1-1; TRBD1 matches 9 bases. Germline loops: CDR1 MNHEY, CDR2 SVGAGI. The CDR3 covers 13 residues. V was clipped by 5 bases and J by 10 bases; unmatched bases: 8. The CDR3 nucleotides read TGTGCCAGCAGTCCCGGACAGGGGAGGGGAGCTTTCTTT. Amino acid sequence: CASSPGQGRGAFF.

In its sample, this clonotype was seen many times. The gene calls are TRBV10-3 and TRBJ1-3; D is unresolved. V was cut by 2 bases and J by 3 bases, with 2 bases left in between. Germline lookup yields CDR1 ENHRY and CDR2 SYGVKD. The CDR3 runs to 12 residues. CDR3 in amino acids: CAISEGGNTIYF. The CDR3 nucleotides are TGTGCCATCAGTGAGGGTGGAAACACCATATATTTT.